The clone carrying this T cell receptor (beta chain) has a count of ten or more. CDR1 is ENHRY and CDR2 is SYGVKD in the germline V gene. This CDR3 is 14 amino acids long. Deletions cut 7 bases from V and 0 bases from J, with 10 bases between. The record originates from a study of T-cell reconstitution after alpha-beta-depleted transplantation in children. Researchers prepared the TCRbeta library using unique molecular identifiers, the study reports. TCRdb recomputed calls from the PCR reads with MiXCR, one row per CDR3 protein. The sample contains about 980,000 distinct CDR3 sequences, about 29% of which appear only once.

This chain links TRBV10-3 with TRBJ2-1; D perhaps matches TRBD1 (5 bases). The clonotype originates from a boy younger than two who had a stem cell transplant for SCID, so the T cells may come from the graft donor. This specimen was PBMCs, mostly from graft donor cells, taken 360 days after TCRalphabeta/CD19-depleted stem cell transplant. The CDR3 here is CAITRGSSYNEQFF. For the CDR3, the DNA is TGTGCCATCACAAGGGGAAGCTCCTACAATGAGCAGTTCTTC.